The 3 T cell receptor delta chains presented below share a single source sample, sequenced in a study of gamma-delta chains in newborns, infants, children. TCRdb used CATT to re-call clones from the reads. The sample records around 2,000 delta-chain clones, approximately 1.6% being singletons. Source material: blood. These receptors all stem from a child who was a newborn, infant or young child, either healthy, febrile or measles-vaccinated (not recorded which).

To note about this clone: A read error is the likely source, as a far larger clone sits one nucleotide away. The identical CDR3 is also encoded by other nucleotide sequences in the sample. V and J are TRDV1 and TRDJ1, with 7 bases fitting TRDD3. Germline V lookup: CDR1 TSWWSYY, CDR2 QGS. The CDR3 length is 21 residues. The ends lost 2 bases at V and 1 base at J; junction bases unmatched: 22. CDR3 nucleotides: TGTGCTCTTGGGGAAGTCCCTTTTTACTGGGGTATTTCGCGATCCACCGATAAACTCATCTTT. As protein: CALGEVPFYWGISRSTDKLIF.

The sample holds a few counts of this clone. A much larger clone differs by one base, so this may be a read error. This specimen includes other DNA sequences encoding the same CDR3. The chain couples TRDV3 to TRDJ1, with 9 bases identical to TRDD3. Germline V CDR1 and CDR2: TVYSNPD, GDNSRS (reference sequence). The CDR3 spans 14 residues. The CDR3 coding sequence is TGTGCCTTTTTCCCGGGGGATACAGCCGATAAACTCATCTTC. As protein: CAFFPGDTADKLIF.

This clone counts as medium-sized. The chain has TRDV1 and TRDJ1; 11 nucleotides line up with TRDD3. Germline lookup yields CDR1 TSWWSYY and CDR2 QGS. V dropped 1 base and J dropped 0; count of bases not matched to a gene: 19. The CDR3 sequence is 22 residues long. This CDR3 is CALGEPYFGMCWGILYTDKLIF. The CDR3 nucleotides read TGTGCTCTTGGGGAACCGTACTTTGGTATGTGCTGGGGGATACTTTACACCGATAAACTCATCTTT.